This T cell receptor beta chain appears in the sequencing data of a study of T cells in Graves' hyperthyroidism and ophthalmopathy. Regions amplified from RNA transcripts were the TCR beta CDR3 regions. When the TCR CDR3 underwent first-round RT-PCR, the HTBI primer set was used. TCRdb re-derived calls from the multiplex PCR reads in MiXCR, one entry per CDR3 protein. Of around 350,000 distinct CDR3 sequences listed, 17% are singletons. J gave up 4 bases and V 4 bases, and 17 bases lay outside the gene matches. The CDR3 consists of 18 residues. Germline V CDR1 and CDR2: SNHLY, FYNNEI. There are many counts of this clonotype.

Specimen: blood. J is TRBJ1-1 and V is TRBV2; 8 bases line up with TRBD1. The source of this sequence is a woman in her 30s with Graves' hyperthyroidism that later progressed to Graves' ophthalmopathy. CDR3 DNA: TGTGCCAGCAGTGCGTTCGACCTGGGGGCAGGGGGCCCCACTGAAGCTTTCTTT. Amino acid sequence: CASSAFDLGAGGPTEAFF.